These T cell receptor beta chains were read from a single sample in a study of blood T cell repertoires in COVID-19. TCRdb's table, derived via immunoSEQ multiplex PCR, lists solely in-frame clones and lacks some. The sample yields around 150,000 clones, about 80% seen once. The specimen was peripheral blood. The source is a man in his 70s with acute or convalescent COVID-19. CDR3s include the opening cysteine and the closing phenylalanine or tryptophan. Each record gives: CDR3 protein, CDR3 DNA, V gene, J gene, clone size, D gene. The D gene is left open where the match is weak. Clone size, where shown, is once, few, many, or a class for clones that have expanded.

CASSRQGLPSNEQFF	TGTGCCAGCAGCAGACAGGGGCTTCCCTCCAATGAGCAGTTCTTC	TRBV9	TRBJ2-1	.	TRBD1
CSASGAGDQPQHF	TGCAGTGCTAGTGGAGCGGGGGATCAGCCCCAGCATTTT	TRBV20-1	TRBJ1-5	few	.
CASRSIYEQYF	TGTGCCAGCAGGTCTATCTACGAGCAGTACTTC	TRBV2	TRBJ2-7	.	.
CASRTSVSYNEQFF	TGTGCCAGCAGGACTAGCGTCTCCTACAATGAGCAGTTCTTC	TRBV6-5	TRBJ2-1	medium-sized	TRBD2
CASSLEGRQLFF	TGTGCCAGCAGCTTAGAAGGGAGACAACTGTTTTTT	TRBV7-9	TRBJ1-4	.	.
CASSLVATGELFF	TGTGCCAGCAGCTTAGTAGCGACCGGGGAGCTGTTTTTT	TRBV11-3	TRBJ2-2	.	.
CASSFYSVSDPGGYGYTF	TGCGCCAGCAGCTTCTATTCCGTTTCGGACCCGGGAGGGTATGGCTACACCTTC	TRBV5-1	TRBJ1-2	.	.
CASTERQGLNTEAFF	TGTGCCAGCACCGAAAGACAGGGCTTGAACACTGAAGCTTTCTTT	TRBV6-5	TRBJ1-1	.	TRBD1
CASQAGNSYEQYF	TGCGCCAGTCAAGCGGGGAACTCCTACGAGCAGTACTTC	TRBV10-1	TRBJ2-7	.	TRBD2
CASRQVPGYYGYTF	TGTGCCAGCCGCCAGGTTCCAGGGTACTATGGCTACACCTTC	TRBV28	TRBJ1-2	.	.
CATSTSGARYNEQFF	TGTGCCACCAGTACAAGCGGGGCAAGATACAATGAGCAGTTCTTC	TRBV24-1	TRBJ2-1	.	TRBD2
CAIRAEGPRYNEQFF	TGTGCCATCAGAGCGGAGGGACCCCGGTACAATGAGCAGTTCTTC	TRBV10-3	TRBJ2-1	.	.
CASSQDPQGIETQYF	TGCGCCAGCAGCCAAGATCCTCAGGGGATTGAGACCCAGTACTTC	TRBV4-1	TRBJ2-5	.	.
CASSSDGFTGLGQPQHF	TGTGCCAGCAGCTCGGATGGGTTCACAGGGTTGGGTCAGCCCCAGCATTTT	TRBV7-8	TRBJ1-5	few	.
CASSQGWDRATDTQYF	TGTGCCAGCAGCCAAGGTTGGGACAGGGCCACAGATACGCAGTATTTT	TRBV4-2	TRBJ2-3	.	TRBD1
CASSQAVMTGEAFF	TGTGCCAGCAGCCAAGCAGTTATGACGGGGGAAGCTTTCTTT	TRBV14	TRBJ1-1	.	.
CASSPGQGWGSTGELFF	TGTGCCAGCAGTCCCGGACAGGGTTGGGGGAGCACCGGGGAGCTGTTTTTT	TRBV27	TRBJ2-2	.	TRBD1
CASRAAASGRDTQYF	TGCGCCAGCAGGGCAGCGGCTAGCGGGAGGGATACGCAGTATTTT	TRBV10-2	TRBJ2-3	.	TRBD2
CATSRAGETQYF	TGTGCCACCAGCAGGGCGGGGGAGACCCAGTACTTC	TRBV24-1	TRBJ2-5	.	.
CASSSPMSGTSGSYNEQFF	TGTGCCAGCAGCTCCCCCATGTCCGGGACTAGCGGGAGCTACAATGAGCAGTTCTTC	TRBV7-3	TRBJ2-1	.	TRBD2
CASSPGLRYEQYF	TGTGCCAGCAGCCCGGGACTGCGCTACGAGCAGTACTTC	TRBV11-2	TRBJ2-7	few	.
CASNPSTESDYGYTF	TGTGCCAGCAATCCATCGACAGAGTCAGACTATGGCTACACCTTC	TRBV2	TRBJ1-2	.	.
CASSQAGGSRLYGYTF	TGCGCCAGCAGCCAAGCAGGAGGGTCGAGACTATATGGCTACACCTTC	TRBV4-1	TRBJ1-2	.	.
CASSLRTSGTYNEQFF	TGCGCCAGCAGCCTCCGGACTAGCGGGACTTACAATGAGCAGTTCTTC	TRBV5-1	TRBJ2-1	.	TRBD2
CASSPIGVGKETQYF	TGCGCCAGCAGCCCAATAGGAGTTGGCAAAGAGACCCAGTACTTC	TRBV5-1	TRBJ2-5	.	.
CATSPRGSGRTDTQYF	TGTGCCACCAGTCCCCGGGGGAGCGGACGCACAGATACGCAGTATTTT	TRBV24-1	TRBJ2-3	.	.
CASSPPNSLQGAGELFF	TGTGCCAGCTCACCCCCCAACTCATTACAGGGCGCCGGGGAGCTGTTTTTT	TRBV18	TRBJ2-2	.	.
CSVGGVTDPTEAFF	TGCAGCGTCGGAGGGGTGACCGACCCTACTGAAGCTTTCTTT	TRBV29-1	TRBJ1-1	.	.
CASTGRDEQFF	TGTGCCTCCACCGGGAGGGATGAGCAGTTCTTC	TRBV7-9	TRBJ2-1	.	TRBD2
CASSGVQGASGNTIYF	TGTGCCAGCAGTGGAGTACAGGGGGCCTCTGGAAACACCATATATTTT	TRBV6-1	TRBJ1-3	.	TRBD1
CASSLGAGRYNEQFF	TGTGCCAGCAGCTTAGGGGCAGGTCGTTACAATGAGCAGTTCTTC	TRBV7-8	TRBJ2-1	.	.
CASSRPGAGNTIYF	TGTGCCAGCAGTCGACCAGGGGCTGGAAACACCATATATTTT	TRBV6-5	TRBJ1-3	.	.
CASSYRDRGLHQPQHF	TGTGCCAGTAGTTATCGGGACAGGGGGCTCCATCAGCCCCAGCATTTT	TRBV19	TRBJ1-5	.	TRBD1
CASSLDGSASMNTEAFF	TGTGCCAGCAGCTTAGATGGGTCAGCTAGCATGAACACTGAAGCTTTCTTT	TRBV7-9	TRBJ1-1	.	.
CASTEEGRGTEAFF	TGTGCCAGCACCGAGGAGGGGCGGGGGACTGAAGCTTTCTTT	TRBV6-5	TRBJ1-1	.	.
CAWGTGLVRGYTF	TGTGCCTGGGGAACAGGGTTGGTCAGAGGCTACACCTTC	TRBV30	TRBJ1-2	.	.
CASTATVHNEQFF	TGTGCCAGCACGGCGACAGTCCACAATGAGCAGTTCTTC	TRBV6-5	TRBJ2-1	few	.
CASSATGGNEQFF	TGTGCCAGTAGCGCTACCGGAGGCAATGAGCAGTTCTTC	TRBV19	TRBJ2-1	.	.
CASSIQYEQFF	TGTGCCAGTAGTATACAGTATGAGCAGTTCTTC	TRBV19	TRBJ2-1	.	.
CASSPGGAGGAKNIQYF	TGTGCCAGCTCACCAGGAGGGGCCGGGGGGGCCAAAAACATTCAGTACTTC	TRBV18	TRBJ2-4	.	TRBD2
CASSPHSQAGLVTDTQYF	TGTGCCAGCAGTCCCCATTCGCAGGCGGGGCTGGTCACAGATACGCAGTATTTT	TRBV6-6	TRBJ2-3	.	.
CASSRPGQTYEQYF	TGTGCCAGCAGCCGTCCAGGACAGACCTACGAGCAGTACTTC	TRBV6-5	TRBJ2-7	.	.
CASSLIAKNNEQFF	TGTGCCAGCAGTTTAATAGCAAAAAACAATGAGCAGTTCTTC	TRBV28	TRBJ2-1	.	.
CASSEAFWGQNYEQYF	TGTGCCAGCAGTGAAGCGTTTTGGGGACAGAATTACGAGCAGTACTTC	TRBV6-1	TRBJ2-7	.	TRBD1
CASSPGLAGITYEQYF	TGTGCCAGCAGCCCGGGACTAGCGGGCATCACCTACGAGCAGTACTTC	TRBV7-8	TRBJ2-7	.	TRBD2
CSVEPEANYGYTF	TGCAGCGTGGAGCCAGAGGCTAACTATGGCTACACCTTC	TRBV29-1	TRBJ1-2	.	.